The next 27 T cell receptor beta chains were all read from a single sample in a study of T cell responses to AZD1222 COVID-19 vaccine. TCRdb's table, derived via immunoSEQ multiplex PCR, lists solely in-frame clones and lacks some. The profile shows over 150,000 clones, roughly 90% of them singletons. Here the sequenced sample was peripheral blood, taken 28 days after the second AZD1222 dose. The receptors come from an adult who received the AZD1222 COVID-19 vaccine.

The chain is built from TRBV6-6 and TRBJ2-7; D is perhaps TRBD1 or TRBD2 (5 bases each). Germline V gene sequence: CDR1 MNHNY, CDR2 SVGAGI (reference sequence). V dropped 5 bases and J dropped 0 bases, with 8 bases sitting between them. The CDR3 is made up of 13 amino acids. The CDR3 coding sequence is TGTGCCAGCAGTCGGGGCCTCTCCTACGAGCAGTACTTC. Protein: CASSRGLSYEQYF.

CDR3 residues: CASSLVRGGHDEQFF. CDR3 coding DNA: TGTGCCAGCAGCTTAGTGCGGGGGGGCCACGATGAGCAGTTCTTC. V and J are TRBV7-2 and TRBJ2-1; 9 bases are shared with TRBD2. This CDR3 is built from 15 residues. J lost 8 bases, V lost 1 base, and 6 bases had no gene match. Germline assignment: CDR1 SGHTA and CDR2 FQGNSA.

This clone was observed a handful of times. This chain uses TRBV2 with TRBJ1-6; tentative D call: TRBD1 (5 bases). The CDR3 totals 15 residues. V was cut by 5 bases and J by 6 bases, with 14 bases left in between. Per the germline V gene, CDR1 is SNHLY and CDR2 is FYNNEI. The CDR3 region is CASSFTAGTNSPLHF. Written as DNA, the CDR3 is TGTGCCAGCAGTTTTACCGCCGGGACTAATTCACCCCTCCACTTT.

This clone was counted once. V and J are TRBV4-2 and TRBJ2-3, with 7 bases aligning to TRBD2. Trimming took 1 base from V and 6 from J; bases not matched to a gene: 7. CDR1 is LGHNA and CDR2 is YNFKEQ in the germline V gene. CDR3 length: 15 amino acids. The CDR3 spells CASSQGTSLSDTQYF. CDR3 nucleotide sequence: TGTGCCAGCAGCCAAGGGACTAGTTTGTCTGATACGCAGTATTTT.

This CDR3 reads CASSLLFYGPYEQYF. The CDR3 DNA sequence: TGTGCCAGCAGCTTATTATTTTACGGACCCTACGAGCAGTACTTC. The chain uses TRBV7-2 and TRBJ2-7, with D uncertain. The V end lost 2 bases, the J end lost 2 bases, and 13 bases lay between the germline ends. The CDR3 sequence is 15 residues long. The germline gives CDR1 SGHTA, CDR2 FQGNSA.

This chain links TRBV27 with TRBJ1-6, with D unresolved. V lost 5 bases and J lost 5, with 10 bases in between. The CDR3 consists of 14 residues. Germline assignment: CDR1 MNHEY and CDR2 SMNVEV (reference sequence). CDR3 sequence reads: CASSPHSNNSPLHF. The CDR3 DNA reads as TGTGCCAGCAGTCCACATAGTAATAATTCACCCCTCCACTTT.

The gene calls are TRBV6-5 and TRBJ1-1; perhaps TRBD1 as D (5 bases). Germline lookup yields CDR1 MNHEY and CDR2 SVGAGI. The CDR3 runs 14 residues. V lost 0 bases, J lost 2 bases, and 7 bases lay in between. The CDR3, as DNA: TGTGCCAGCAGTTACTCCCAGGGTAACACTGAAGCTTTCTTT. Encoded protein: CASSYSQGNTEAFF.

The rearrangement links TRBV2 to TRBJ1-6; no definite D call. The CDR3 runs 13 residues. The V and J ends lost 5 bases and 10 bases respectively, with 12 bases between them. The germline gives CDR1 SNHLY, CDR2 FYNNEI. CDR3 residues: CASSLTPRSPLHF. Here the CDR3 DNA reads TGTGCCAGCAGTCTTACCCCCCGCTCACCCCTCCACTTT.

With regard to this clone: The junction does not match germline at one end; this may be a read error. The CDR3 DNA is TGTGCCAGCAGCGAAGTTCGGCCTCAGGCATCACCCCTCCACTTT. Amino acids: CASSEVRPQASPLHF. This chain joins TRBV6-1 and TRBJ1-6; no clear D gene. Germline-derived CDR1 and CDR2 are MNHNS and SASEGT. The CDR3 is 15 residues long.

The rearrangement links TRBV7-8 to TRBJ2-7; D not certain. This CDR3 spans 13 amino acids. Trimming pared 4 bases from V and 6 bases from J, leaving 13 bases between. CDR1 SGHVS and CDR2 FQNEAQ come from the germline V gene. CDR3 bases: TGTGCCAGCAGCTCCTCCGTGGGTGGCGAGCAGTACTTC. This sequence encodes CASSSSVGGEQYF.

The count of this clone is one. The rearrangement uses TRBV12-5 and TRBJ1-1; D perhaps matches TRBD1 (5 bases). V was trimmed by 4 bases and J by 2 bases, leaving 8 bases between them. CDR1 is LGHNT, CDR2 FRNRAP, per germline. The CDR3 totals 13 residues. CDR3 region: CASGYQGNTEAFF. In DNA form, the CDR3 reads TGTGCTAGTGGTTACCAGGGTAACACTGAAGCTTTCTTT.

V gene TRBV6-6 combines with J gene TRBJ1-2; TRBD1 matches 9 bases. CDR1 is MNHNY and CDR2 is SVGAGI in the germline V gene (reference sequence). V lost 5 bases and J lost 6; bases outside the gene matches: 13. The CDR3 covers 16 residues. CDR3 sequence: CASSGGLWTGEDGYTF. The CDR3 coding sequence is TGTGCCAGCAGTGGAGGCCTTTGGACAGGGGAGGATGGCTACACCTTC.

The genes are TRBV19 and TRBJ2-3; a possible D gene is TRBD2 (6 bases). Germline assignment: CDR1 LNHDA and CDR2 SQIVND (reference sequence). The V end was cut by 1 base, the J end by 4 bases, with 9 bases between. The CDR3 runs to 14 residues. The CDR3 nucleotides read TGTGCCAGTAGTATAGCGGGGGTTTCAGATACGCAGTATTTT. It encodes CASSIAGVSDTQYF.

The CDR3 sequence is CASSLVPGSYGYTF. For the CDR3, the DNA is TGCGCCAGCAGCTTGGTTCCGGGTTCCTATGGCTACACCTTC. The V call is TRBV5-1, the J call TRBJ1-2, with D hard to call. The CDR3 runs 14 residues. Germline V gives CDR1 SGHRS, CDR2 YFSETQ. V was pared by 0 bases and J by 4 bases, with 10 bases between.

This clone has only one observation. The chain uses TRBV12-3 or TRBV12-4 and TRBJ1-1, with 7 bases identical to TRBD1. The J segment lost 7 bases and the V segment lost 7 bases, leaving 9 bases of the junction unmatched. The CDR3 sequence is 13 residues long. DNA for the CDR3: TGTGCCAGCACCCAGGGGGGCAATCATGAAGCTTTCTTT. Its protein is CASTQGGNHEAFF.

About this clone: Other nucleotide sequences in the sample specify the same CDR3. The genes are TRBV5-4 and TRBJ1-2; 9 nucleotides agree with TRBD1. There are 14 residues in the CDR3. Trimming cost V 4 bases and J 4 bases; bases outside gene matches: 5. Germline V gene data show CDR1 as SGHNT and CDR2 as YYREEE (reference sequence). The CDR3 region is CASSPGQGIYGYTF. The CDR3 DNA sequence: TGTGCCAGCAGCCCCGGACAGGGGATCTATGGCTACACCTTC. The full variable domain, with the rest looked up from reference TRBV5-4 and TRBJ1-2, is ETGVTQSPTHLIKTRGQQVTLRCSSQSGHNTVSWYQQALGQGPQFIFQYYREEENGRGNFPPRFSGLQFPNYSSELNVNALELDDSALYLCASSPGQGIYGYTFGSGTRLTVV.

This chain links TRBV4-3 with TRBJ2-3; D assignment may be TRBD1 or TRBD2 (6 bases each). Trimming took 0 bases from V and 2 from J, leaving 15 bases between them. Germline V CDR1 and CDR2: LGHNA, YSLEER. This CDR3 has 17 amino acids. DNA for the CDR3: TGCGCCAGCAGCCAAGATTATTCGGGGGCTCCCACAGATACGCAGTATTTT. It yields the protein CASSQDYSGAPTDTQYF.

A remark on this clone: The sample has other DNA sequences that encode this CDR3 too. CDR3 DNA: TGTGCCAGCAGCTTGGACAGACTGAACACTGAAGCTTTCTTT. Its protein product is CASSLDRLNTEAFF. The rearrangement joins TRBV5-6 to TRBJ1-1; D remains unclear. The length of the CDR3 is 14 residues. CDR1 and CDR2 from the germline V gene are SGHDT and YYEEEE. Trimming removed 0 bases from V and 0 bases from J, with 6 bases in between.

In its sample, this clone was seen once. The gene calls are TRBV10-2 and TRBJ1-1; D is possibly TRBD1 (6 bases). Germline CDR1 WSHSY, CDR2 SAAADI. The CDR3 is 13 amino acids. Deletions cut 3 bases from V and 6 bases from J, with 11 bases between. CDR3: CASSDSRGSEAFF. In DNA form, the CDR3 reads TGCGCCAGCAGTGACTCCAGGGGATCTGAAGCTTTCTTT.

The V call is TRBV7-8, the J call TRBJ1-2; D is unclear. Germline loops: CDR1 SGHVS, CDR2 FQNEAQ. The ends were cut back, 5 bases at V and 5 bases at J, with 18 bases in the middle. CDR3 length: 15 residues. This chain's CDR3 is CASSPREFPAYGYTF. The DNA of the CDR3 is TGTGCCAGCAGCCCCCGGGAGTTTCCAGCATATGGCTACACCTTC.

In its sample, this clone was seen once. The rearrangement uses TRBV5-1 and TRBJ1-1; D perhaps matches TRBD1 (5 bases). The CDR3 runs to 15 residues. V lost 0 bases, J lost 2 bases, and 11 bases lay in between. CDR1 is SGHRS and CDR2 is YFSETQ in the germline V gene. The CDR3 reads CASSLAGRGNTEAFF. DNA for the CDR3: TGCGCCAGCAGCTTGGCTGGGAGGGGCAACACTGAAGCTTTCTTT.

This chain uses TRBV29-1 with TRBJ1-1; unclear D gene. CDR1 and CDR2 from the germline V gene are SQVTM and ANQGSEA. The CDR3 spans 12 residues. V lost 3 bases to trimming and J lost 3 bases, with 8 bases between them. CDR3 DNA sequence: TGCAGCGTTGAGACGGGATACACTGAAGCTTTCTTT. Its protein is CSVETGYTEAFF.

As regards this clone: Other nucleotide sequences from this sample produce the same CDR3. This chain links TRBV7-9 with TRBJ2-2; D is undetermined. This CDR3 is 12 amino acids long. Germline assignment: CDR1 SEHNR and CDR2 FQNEAQ (reference sequence). The germline V and J ends were trimmed by 3 bases and 1 base, with 0 bases remaining between them. The DNA of the CDR3 is TGTGCCAGCAGCTTGAACACCGGGGAGCTGTTTTTT. This encodes CASSLNTGELFF.

The chain recombines TRBV25-1 with TRBJ1-4, with D maybe TRBD1 (5 bases). Deletions cut 6 bases from V and 2 bases from J, with 13 bases between. Germline values: CDR1 MGHDK, CDR2 SYGVNS. The CDR3 totals 15 residues. The CDR3 DNA follows: TGTGCCAGCAGCCATTTGGGGCCTACTAATGAAAAACTGTTTTTT. Its translation is CASSHLGPTNEKLFF.

V is TRBV4-1 and J is TRBJ1-1, with D hard to call. Germline CDR1 is MGHRA and CDR2 is YSYEKL. The CDR3 contains 16 residues. Trimming took 1 base from V and 0 from J, leaving 12 bases between them. The CDR3 DNA reads as TGCGCCAGCAGCCAAGGACGGTTGGCGGTGAACACTGAAGCTTTCTTT. Translation: CASSQGRLAVNTEAFF.

This rearrangement joins TRBV13 to TRBJ1-6; unclear D gene. Looked up from germline, CDR1 is PRHDT and CDR2 is FYEKMQ (reference sequence). V dropped 1 base and J dropped 6 bases, with 4 bases sitting between them. This CDR3 comprises 13 residues. The CDR3 DNA reads TGTGCCAGCAGCTTAGTGCGTAATTCACCCCTCCACTTT. Translated, it gives CASSLVRNSPLHF. Filled out from reference TRBV13 and TRBJ1-6, the complete variable domain reads AAGVIQSPRHLIKEKRETATLKCYPIPRHDTVYWYQQGPGQDPQFLISFYEKMQSDKGSIPDRFSAQQFSDYHSELNMSSLELGDSALYFCASSLVRNSPLHFGNGTRLTVT.

The gene calls are TRBV5-4 and TRBJ1-2, with TRBD1 matching 7 bases. The CDR3 is 14 residues long. V lost 6 bases and J lost 6; bases outside the gene matches: 11. Germline V gene sequence: CDR1 SGHNT, CDR2 YYREEE (reference sequence). The CDR3 DNA sequence: TGTGCCAGCACAATTACAGGGGAAGGTGATGGCTACACCTTC. Translation gives CASTITGEGDGYTF.